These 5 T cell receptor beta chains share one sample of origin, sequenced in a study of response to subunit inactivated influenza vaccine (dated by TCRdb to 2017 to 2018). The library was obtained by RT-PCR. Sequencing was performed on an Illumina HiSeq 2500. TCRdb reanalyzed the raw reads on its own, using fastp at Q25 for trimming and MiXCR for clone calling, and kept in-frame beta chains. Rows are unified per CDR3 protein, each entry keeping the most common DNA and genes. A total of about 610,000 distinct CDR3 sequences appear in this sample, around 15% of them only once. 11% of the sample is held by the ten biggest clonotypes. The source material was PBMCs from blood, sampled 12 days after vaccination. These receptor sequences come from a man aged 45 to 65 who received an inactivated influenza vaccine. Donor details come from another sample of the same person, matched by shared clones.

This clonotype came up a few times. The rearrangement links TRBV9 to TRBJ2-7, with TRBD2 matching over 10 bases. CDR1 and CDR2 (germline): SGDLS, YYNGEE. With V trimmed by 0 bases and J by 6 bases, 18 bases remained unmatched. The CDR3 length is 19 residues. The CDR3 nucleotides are TGTGCCAGCAGCGTAGACGGGGGGGCGCTAGCGGGAGCCCTTGGCGAGCAGTACTTC. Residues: CASSVDGGALAGALGEQYF.

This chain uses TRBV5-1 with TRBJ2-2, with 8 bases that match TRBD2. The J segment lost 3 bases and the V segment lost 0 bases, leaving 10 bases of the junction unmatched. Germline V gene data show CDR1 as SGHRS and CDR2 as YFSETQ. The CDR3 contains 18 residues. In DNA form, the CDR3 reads TGCGCCAGCAGCTTGGCCGGGGGACTAGATAAGGACACCGGGGAGCTGTTTTTT. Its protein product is CASSLAGGLDKDTGELFF.

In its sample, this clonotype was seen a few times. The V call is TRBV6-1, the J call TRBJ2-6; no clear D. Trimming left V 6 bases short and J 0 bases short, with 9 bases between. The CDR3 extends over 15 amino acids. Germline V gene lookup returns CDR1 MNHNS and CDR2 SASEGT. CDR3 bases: TGTGCCAGCAGCTCGACAAGCTCTGGGGCCAACGTCCTGACTTTC. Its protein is CASSSTSSGANVLTF.

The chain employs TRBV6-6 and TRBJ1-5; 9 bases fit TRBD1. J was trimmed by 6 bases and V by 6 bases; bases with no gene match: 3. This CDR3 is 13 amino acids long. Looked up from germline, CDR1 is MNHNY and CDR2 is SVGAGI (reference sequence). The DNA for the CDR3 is TGTGCCAGCAGACAGGGGGCGAGTCAGCCCCAGCATTTT. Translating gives CASRQGASQPQHF.

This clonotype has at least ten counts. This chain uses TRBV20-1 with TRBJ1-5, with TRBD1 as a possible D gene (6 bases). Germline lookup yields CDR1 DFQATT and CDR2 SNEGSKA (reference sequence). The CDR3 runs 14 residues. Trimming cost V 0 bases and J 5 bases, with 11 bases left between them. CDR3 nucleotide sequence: TGCAGTGCTAGAGATACAGGGTGGGATCAGCCCCAGCATTTT. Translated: CSARDTGWDQPQHF.